The clone carrying this T cell receptor beta chain has a single count. This sample was included in a study of blood T cell repertoires in COVID-19. Across the study: Material from acute and convalescent COVID-19 was sourced from the United States, Italy and Spain. Sources were T cells, B-cell-depleted T cells, or PBMCs; the material itself was cDNA or gDNA.

The V gene end was trimmed by 6 bases and the J gene end by 1 base; junction bases not matched to a gene: 5. The germline CDR1 and CDR2 sequences are SGHVS and FQNEAQ. CDR3 length: 15 residues. The authors' processing: Researchers report that nucleated cell counts were estimated from reference gene primer amplification. The method was immunoSEQ multiplex PCR; TCRdb's version includes in-frame clones alone and lacks a portion of them. From that table come the V and J calls and clone size; the DNA was used to work out D and trimming. The table shows more than 95,000 clones, with around 85% occurring only once.

This TCR derives from a man aged 50-59 years with acute or convalescent COVID-19. The sample taken for sequencing was peripheral blood. The V gene is TRBV7-8, the J gene TRBJ2-1, with 8 bases aligning to TRBD2. The CDR3 region has the DNA TGTGCCAGCAGTACCCGGGGGGGGTCCTACAATGAGCAGTTCTTC. Translating gives CASSTRGGSYNEQFF.